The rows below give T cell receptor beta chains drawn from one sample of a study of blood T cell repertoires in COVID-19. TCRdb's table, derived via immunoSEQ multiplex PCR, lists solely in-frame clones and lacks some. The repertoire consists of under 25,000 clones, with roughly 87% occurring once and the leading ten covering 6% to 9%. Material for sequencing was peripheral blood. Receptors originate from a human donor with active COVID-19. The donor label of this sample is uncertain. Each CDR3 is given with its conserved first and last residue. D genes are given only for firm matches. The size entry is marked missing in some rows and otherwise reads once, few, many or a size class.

TGTGCCAGTAGTTGGGAGGGGGCTGGGGCCAACGTCCTGACTTTC | CASSWEGAGANVLTF | TRBJ2-6 | TRBV19 | - | -
TGTGCCAGCAGCCGAAGCGGGAGGTTCGGTGAGCAGTTCTTC | CASSRSGRFGEQFF | TRBJ2-1 | TRBV7-9 | TRBD2 | -
TGCAGTGCCATCGACACCTACGAGCAGTACTTC | CSAIDTYEQYF | TRBJ2-7 | TRBV20-1 | - | -
TGTGCCAGCAGTCTACCCCGGGGGCCCCAGCATTTT | CASSLPRGPQHF | TRBJ1-5 | TRBV28 | - | -
TGTGCCACCAGCTATAGCTCGGGCACCGGGGAGCTGTTTTTT | CATSYSSGTGELFF | TRBJ2-2 | TRBV15 | - | few
TGTGCCAGCAGGGCAGGGATTGCCACCTCCTACAATGAGCAGTTCTTC | CASRAGIATSYNEQFF | TRBJ2-1 | TRBV28 | - | -
TGTGCCAGCAGTTACTCCCAGGATGAAAAACTGTTTTTT | CASSYSQDEKLFF | TRBJ1-4 | TRBV6-6 | - | -
TGTGCCAGCCTGGACAGGGCAGATGAAAAACTGTTTTTT | CASLDRADEKLFF | TRBJ1-4 | TRBV6-4 | TRBD1 | few
TGTGCCACCAGCAGGACAGGGGAAGGGGCCCAGCATTTT | CATSRTGEGAQHF | TRBJ1-5 | TRBV15 | TRBD1 | -
TGTGCCTGGAGTTCAGGGTTGGTTCAGCCCCAGCATTTT | CAWSSGLVQPQHF | TRBJ1-5 | TRBV30 | - | -
TGTGCCAGCAAAACCACAGCCTATAATTCACCCCTCCACTTT | CASKTTAYNSPLHF | TRBJ1-6 | TRBV6-6 | - | few
TGTGCCAGTAGTATAGCGGCGGGAGGGCCTGGTGGGAGCCAAGAGACCCAGTACTTC | CASSIAAGGPGGSQETQYF | TRBJ2-5 | TRBV19 | TRBD2 | -
TGTGCCAGCAGCTTAGCGAGAGGAGCGGGGAGACTGCACGAGCAGTACTTC | CASSLARGAGRLHEQYF | TRBJ2-7 | TRBV7-8 | TRBD2 | -
TGTGCCAGCAGTCCCGGCACAGATACGCAGTATTTT | CASSPGTDTQYF | TRBJ2-3 | TRBV25-1 | - | -
TGTGCCAGCAGCTATGGACAGGGCGGTCAGACTGAAGCTTTCTTT | CASSYGQGGQTEAFF | TRBJ1-1 | TRBV7-9 | TRBD1 | once
TGTGCCAGCAGTTACCCCCCCCGGACAGATACGCAGTATTTT | CASSYPPRTDTQYF | TRBJ2-3 | TRBV28 | - | few
TGTGCCACCAGTGATGGCTCAGGGGGCTTAAATGAAAAACTGTTTTTT | CATSDGSGGLNEKLFF | TRBJ1-4 | TRBV24-1 | TRBD1 | -
TGTGCCAGCGGATCTAGCGGGAGGGCCTGGGAGCTGTTTTTT | CASGSSGRAWELFF | TRBJ2-2 | TRBV4-2 | TRBD2 | once
TGTGCCAGCAGTCAGACAGGGCCCACCTACGAGCAGTACTTC | CASSQTGPTYEQYF | TRBJ2-7 | TRBV28 | TRBD1 | -
TGCGCCAGCAAGCGGGCCCGGGAGGGTGAGACCCAGTACTTC | CASKRAREGETQYF | TRBJ2-5 | TRBV5-1 | TRBD2 | -
TGTGCCACCAGCAGAGAACAAAAGCCCCAGCATTTT | CATSREQKPQHF | TRBJ1-5 | TRBV15 | - | -
TGTGCCTGGAGGGACAACTCTGGAAACACCATATATTTT | CAWRDNSGNTIYF | TRBJ1-3 | TRBV30 | - | few
TGTGCCAGCAGCTTAAGGGGTGAGAACGAGCAGTACTTC | CASSLRGENEQYF | TRBJ2-7 | TRBV7-9 | - | -
TGTGCCAGTAGTATAGATCTTGAGAATTCACCCCTCCACTTT | CASSIDLENSPLHF | TRBJ1-6 | TRBV19 | - | -
TGTGCCAGCAGCTTGGGACCTAGCGGGAGTCGTAATACGCAGTATTTT | CASSLGPSGSRNTQYF | TRBJ2-3 | TRBV5-4 | TRBD2 | -
TGTGCCAGCAGCTTAGCGGTTCTAGCGGGCTCCTACGAGCAGTACTTC | CASSLAVLAGSYEQYF | TRBJ2-7 | TRBV7-8 | TRBD2 | -
TGTGCCAGCTCACCCTCCGGACAGGGGCCCACTGAAGCTTTCTTT | CASSPSGQGPTEAFF | TRBJ1-1 | TRBV18 | TRBD1 | -
TGCGCCAGCAGTCGACAACTGGATCAAGAGCAGTACTTC | CASSRQLDQEQYF | TRBJ2-7 | TRBV4-1 | - | -
TGTGCCAGCAGCCAGCGGGTACCGAGTGGGAATGAGCAGTTCTTC | CASSQRVPSGNEQFF | TRBJ2-1 | TRBV3-1/TRBV3-2 | - | -
TGTGCCAGCAGACTTAGCAGGGATTCTGGAAACACCATATATTTT | CASRLSRDSGNTIYF | TRBJ1-3 | TRBV7-2 | - | -
TGTGCCAGCAGCATCCGACTGACAGGGTACTCTGGAAACACCATATATTTT | CASSIRLTGYSGNTIYF | TRBJ1-3 | TRBV5-6 | TRBD1 | -
TGTGCCAGCGGAGCGCTATCCGATGAGCAGTTCTTC | CASGALSDEQFF | TRBJ2-1 | TRBV14 | - | -
TGTGCCACAACGACAGGGATGGCGGAGACCCAGTACTTC | CATTTGMAETQYF | TRBJ2-5 | TRBV6-6 | TRBD1 | -
TGTGCTAGTGGGAGGGGGCTAGGCAATCAGCCCCAGCATTTT | CASGRGLGNQPQHF | TRBJ1-5 | TRBV12-5 | TRBD1 | -
TGCGCCAGCAGCTTCGGCCTAGGACAGGACAAAGCTTTCTTT | CASSFGLGQDKAFF | TRBJ1-1 | TRBV5-1 | TRBD1 | -
TGCGCCAGCAGCTCACAGGGAAACACCATATATTTT | CASSSQGNTIYF | TRBJ1-3 | TRBV5-1 | - | -
TGTGCCTGGAGCCAGGGACAGGGGTATATTCAGCCCCAGCATTTT | CAWSQGQGYIQPQHF | TRBJ1-5 | TRBV30 | TRBD1 | -
TGTGCCAGCAGCCGTCTGACCCGGGGACTAGCGGGAGGAATTGGGATGTCCAATGAGCAGTTCTTC | CASSRLTRGLAGGIGMSNEQFF | TRBJ2-1 | TRBV7-3 | TRBD2 | -
TGTGCCTGGAGTGCGGACAGGGCGTACGAGCAGTACTTC | CAWSADRAYEQYF | TRBJ2-7 | TRBV30 | TRBD1 | -
TGTGCCAGCAGTTTACCTAGTCTTACTCTCCCCTACGAGCAGTACTTC | CASSLPSLTLPYEQYF | TRBJ2-7 | TRBV28 | - | -
TGTGCCATTCTCCGGGACAGGGATAACGAGCAGTACTTC | CAILRDRDNEQYF | TRBJ2-7 | TRBV10-3 | TRBD1 | -
TGTGCCAGCAGCGCCGTAGGGACAGGGATCACCGGGGAGCTGTTTTTT | CASSAVGTGITGELFF | TRBJ2-2 | TRBV7-2 | TRBD1 | -
TGTGCCAGCAGCTTATCACGGGAGTTAGAGCAGTTCTTC | CASSLSRELEQFF | TRBJ2-1 | TRBV7-3 | - | -
TGTGCCATCAGTGAGGGGACAGAGCAGTACTTC | CAISEGTEQYF | TRBJ2-7 | TRBV10-3 | - | -
TGCGCCAGCAGCGCACGGGCGGGAGGGGTTACCGGGGAGCTGTTTTTT | CASSARAGGVTGELFF | TRBJ2-2 | TRBV4-3 | TRBD2 | -
TGTGCCAGCAGTCGTCAGGGGTTGGCTTCACCCCTCCACTTT | CASSRQGLASPLHF | TRBJ1-6 | TRBV6-5 | - | -
TGTGCCAGCAGCTTAAGAGGCTCTGGAAACACCATATATTTT | CASSLRGSGNTIYF | TRBJ1-3 | TRBV7-6 | - | -
TGTGCCAGCAGTTCACGACACCTACAAGAGACCCAGTACTTC | CASSSRHLQETQYF | TRBJ2-5 | TRBV7-2 | - | -
TGTGCCAGCAATCGGGGTGACACCGGGGAGCTGTTTTTT | CASNRGDTGELFF | TRBJ2-2 | TRBV28 | - | -
TGTGCCAGCCCAAGGGGTTCGAGCAATCAGCCCCAGCATTTT | CASPRGSSNQPQHF | TRBJ1-5 | TRBV7-9 | - | -
TGTGCCAGCAGCTTGGAGGGGACAGTTAACTATGGCTACACCTTC | CASSLEGTVNYGYTF | TRBJ1-2 | TRBV7-9 | TRBD1 | -
TGTGCCAGCAGCCCTTTGCTAGGACAGGGGTTTACCGGGGAGCTGTTTTTT | CASSPLLGQGFTGELFF | TRBJ2-2 | TRBV5-6 | TRBD1 | -
TGTGCCAGCAGCCCCCGGACAGGGAGGACCGGGGAGCTGTTTTTT | CASSPRTGRTGELFF | TRBJ2-2 | TRBV11-3 | TRBD1 | -